This note documents a single T cell receptor beta chain sequence. The sample is drawn from a study of blood T cell repertoires in COVID-19. Study summary: Collection of acute and convalescent COVID-19 samples took place in the United States, Italy and Spain. T cells, B-cell-depleted T cells, or PBMCs provided the cDNA or gDNA that served as material.

In the original workflow: Amplification of reference gene primers was used by the study to estimate nucleated cell counts. TCRdb's copy holds only in-frame clones and misses some; the assay was immunoSEQ multiplex PCR. For V, J and clone size, that table is used; D and trimming come from the DNA. The sample contains roughly 60,000 clones, about 88% of which appear only once. Losses at the gene ends were 3 bases for V and 2 bases for J; bases not matched to a gene: 3. The germline gives CDR1 SGHRS, CDR2 YFSETQ. This CDR3 is 14 amino acids long. The sequenced sample consisted of peripheral blood. The chain is built from TRBV5-1 and TRBJ2-3; 7 bases are shared with TRBD2. This receptor was taken from a man aged 65 to 79 with acute or convalescent COVID-19. CDR3 DNA: TGCGCCAGCAGCTCGCTAGCGGACACAGATACGCAGTATTTT. This gives the protein CASSSLADTDTQYF. Looking up the rest from reference TRBV5-1 and TRBJ2-3 gives the full variable domain: KAGVTQTPRYLIKTRGQQVTLSCSPISGHRSVSWYQQTPGQGLQFLFEYFSETQRNKGNFPGRFSGRQFSNSRSEMNVSTLELGDSALYLCASSSLADTDTQYFGPGTRLTVL.